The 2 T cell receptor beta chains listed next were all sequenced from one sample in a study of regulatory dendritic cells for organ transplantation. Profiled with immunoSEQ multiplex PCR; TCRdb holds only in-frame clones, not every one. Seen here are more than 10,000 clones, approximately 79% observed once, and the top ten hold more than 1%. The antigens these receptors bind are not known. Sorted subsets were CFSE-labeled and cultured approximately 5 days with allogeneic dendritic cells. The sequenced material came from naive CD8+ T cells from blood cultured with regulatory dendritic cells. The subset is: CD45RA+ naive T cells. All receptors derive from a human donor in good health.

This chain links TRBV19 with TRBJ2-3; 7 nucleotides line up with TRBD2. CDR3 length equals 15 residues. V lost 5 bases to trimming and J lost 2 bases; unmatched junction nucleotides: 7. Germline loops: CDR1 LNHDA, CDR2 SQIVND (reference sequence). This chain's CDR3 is CASSARGFDTDTQYF. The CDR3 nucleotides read TGTGCCAGTAGTGCGCGGGGGTTCGACACAGATACGCAGTATTTT.

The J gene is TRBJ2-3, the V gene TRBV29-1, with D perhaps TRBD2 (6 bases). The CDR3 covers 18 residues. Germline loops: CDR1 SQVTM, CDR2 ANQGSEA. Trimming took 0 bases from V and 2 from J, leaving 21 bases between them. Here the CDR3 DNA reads TGCAGCGTTGAAGATCCGGAGACTAGGGACTTAAACACAGATACGCAGTATTTT. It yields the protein CSVEDPETRDLNTDTQYF.